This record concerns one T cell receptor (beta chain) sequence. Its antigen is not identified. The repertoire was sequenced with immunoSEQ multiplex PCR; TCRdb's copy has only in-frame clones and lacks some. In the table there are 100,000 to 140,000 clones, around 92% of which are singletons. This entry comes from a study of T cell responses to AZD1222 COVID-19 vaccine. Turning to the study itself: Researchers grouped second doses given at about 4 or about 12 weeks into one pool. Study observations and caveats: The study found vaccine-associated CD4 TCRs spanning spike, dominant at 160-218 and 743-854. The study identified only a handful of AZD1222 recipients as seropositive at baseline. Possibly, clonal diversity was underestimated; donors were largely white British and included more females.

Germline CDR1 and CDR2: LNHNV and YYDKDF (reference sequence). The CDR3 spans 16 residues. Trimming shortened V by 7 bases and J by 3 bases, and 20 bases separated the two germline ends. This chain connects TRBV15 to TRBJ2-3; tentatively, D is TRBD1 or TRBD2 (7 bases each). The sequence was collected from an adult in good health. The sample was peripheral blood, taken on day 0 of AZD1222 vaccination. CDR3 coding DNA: TGTGCCACCACCGCAGGGGGGGGCGGAGGGACAGATACGCAGTATTTT. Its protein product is CATTAGGGGGTDTQYF.